The 21 T cell receptor beta chains below were found in one sample sequenced in a study of T-cell reconstitution after alpha-beta-depleted transplantation in children. For TCRbeta, the library was prepared with unique molecular identifiers. A single record per CDR3 protein comes from TCRdb applying MiXCR to the PCR reads. Of around 600,000 distinct CDR3 sequences in the sample, roughly 17% were seen once. The material was PBMCs from the stem cell graft donor, obtained from the stem cell graft. The receptors come from a human donor who donated a stem cell graft to a child with acute myeloid leukemia.

This clonotype came up a few times. The gene calls are TRBV12-3 or TRBV12-4 and TRBJ1-5, with a possible D match to TRBD1 (6 bases). The V end lost 6 bases, the J end lost 7 bases, and 16 bases lay between the germline ends. This CDR3 comprises 14 residues. This CDR3 reads CASSAGGLEQPQHF. Written as DNA, the CDR3 is TGTGCCAGCAGCGCCGGGGGCCTGGAACAGCCCCAGCATTTT.

Only a few counts were recorded for this clonotype. CDR3 residues: CATSGPSNTGELFF. CDR3 DNA: TGTGCCACCAGTGGGCCGTCGAACACCGGGGAGCTGTTTTTT. The V call is TRBV24-1, the J call TRBJ2-2; D is unclear. Trimming left V 5 bases short and J 0 bases short, with 6 bases between. CDR1 KGHDR and CDR2 SFDVKD come from the germline V gene. The CDR3 contains 14 residues.

This clonotype was found many times. The chain recombines TRBV5-1 with TRBJ1-2; D perhaps matches TRBD1 (6 bases). Germline loops: CDR1 SGHRS, CDR2 YFSETQ. This CDR3 contains 12 residues. V was trimmed by 4 bases and J by 6 bases, leaving 10 bases between them. The CDR3 region has the DNA TGCGCCAGCAGCCTACAGGGTGATGGCTACACCTTC. Its protein is CASSLQGDGYTF.

This sequence joins TRBV21-1 and TRBJ2-2; the table's TRBD1 call for D was not verified on the DNA. TRBV21-1 is classified as a pseudogene. CDR3 length: 15 residues. The CDR3 nucleotides read TGTGCCAGCAGCATGACAGGGAAGAACACCGGGGAGCTGTTTTTT. Amino acid sequence: CASSMTGKNTGELFF.

This clonotype was counted many times. V gene TRBV4-2 combines with J gene TRBJ1-5; tentative D call: TRBD1 (6 bases). Germline values: CDR1 LGHNA, CDR2 YNFKEQ. The V end was cut by 3 bases, the J end by 1 base, with 10 bases between. There are 15 residues in the CDR3. For the CDR3, the DNA is TGTGCCAGCAGCCAGGGGGGCGAGAGCAATCAGCCCCAGCATTTT. It translates to CASSQGGESNQPQHF.

The J gene is TRBJ1-5, the V gene TRBV4-1; possibly TRBD1 for D (6 bases). Germline-derived CDR1 and CDR2 are MGHRA and YSYEKL. V lost 1 base, J lost 4 bases, and 17 bases lay in between. The CDR3 is 17 amino acids. CDR3 sequence: CASSQASLGQINQPQHF. CDR3 nucleotides: TGCGCCAGCAGCCAAGCCTCCTTAGGACAGATAAATCAGCCCCAGCATTTT.

This clonotype was seen only a few times. This chain links TRBV6-2 or TRBV6-3 with TRBJ2-1; TRBD2 matches at 8 bases. The ends lost 5 bases at V and 7 bases at J; junction bases unmatched: 16. This CDR3 comprises 17 residues. CDR1 is MNHEY and CDR2 is SVGEGT in the germline V gene. CDR3 sequence: CASSPRRALRGGNEQFF. In DNA form, the CDR3 reads TGTGCCAGCAGTCCCCGGCGGGCGCTACGCGGGGGGAATGAGCAGTTCTTC.

This clonotype came up many times. The CDR3 loop reads CASSQDPGQETQYF. Here the CDR3 DNA reads TGTGCCAGCAGCCAAGATCCCGGACAAGAGACCCAGTACTTC. The chain is built from TRBV4-2 and TRBJ2-5; D is undetermined. The germline V and J ends were trimmed by 0 bases and 2 bases, with 7 bases remaining between them. The CDR3 has 14 amino acids. Germline assignment: CDR1 LGHNA and CDR2 YNFKEQ.

This clonotype was observed at least ten times. This rearrangement joins TRBV24-1 to TRBJ2-5; D gene uncertain. CDR3 size: 11 residues. CDR1 is KGHDR and CDR2 is SFDVKD in the germline V gene. Deletions cut 4 bases from V and 6 bases from J, with 5 bases between. This CDR3 reads CATSEKKTQYF. CDR3 nucleotide sequence: TGTGCCACCAGTGAAAAGAAGACCCAGTACTTC.

In this sample, this clonotype turned up many times. This chain links TRBV7-2 with TRBJ1-5, with 7 bases identical to TRBD1. The CDR3 spans 16 residues. CDR1 is SGHTA, CDR2 FQGNSA, per germline. V lost 4 bases, J lost 2 bases, and 8 bases stayed unmatched. CDR3 loop: CASSSFDRVGNQPQHF. As DNA, the CDR3 is TGTGCCAGCAGCTCCTTCGACAGGGTGGGCAATCAGCCCCAGCATTTT.

V is TRBV12-3 or TRBV12-4 and J is TRBJ2-1; 13 positions agree with TRBD2. This CDR3 contains 18 residues. Germline trimming cut 11 bases from V and 0 bases from J; bases unmatched to any gene: 13. The CDR3 DNA reads TGTGCCTTCAGTTCCTCCCGGACTAGCGGGGGCTCCTACAATGAGCAGTTCTTC. Encoded protein: CAFSSSRTSGGSYNEQFF.

This clonotype was picked up many times. The chain employs TRBV7-9 and TRBJ2-3; D is possibly TRBD1 (5 bases). Germline CDR1 reads SEHNR; CDR2 reads FQNEAQ (reference sequence). The germline V and J ends were trimmed by 11 bases and 0 bases, with 18 bases remaining between them. The CDR3 consists of 15 residues. CDR3 residues: CAGELQTDSTDTQYF. The CDR3 DNA reads as TGTGCCGGCGAACTACAGACAGACAGCACAGATACGCAGTATTTT.

This clonotype was observed a few times. The gene calls are TRBV20-1 and TRBJ2-2, with D possibly being TRBD2 (5 bases). Germline assignment: CDR1 DFQATT and CDR2 SNEGSKA (reference sequence). The V gene lost 6 bases and the J gene lost 3 bases, with 17 bases spanning the gap. This CDR3 spans 15 amino acids. CDR3 bases: TGCAGTGCAGTCGGGGAGAGAGGTCACACCGGGGAGCTGTTTTTT. This encodes CSAVGERGHTGELFF.

This clonotype has a count of ten or more. This chain uses TRBV28 with TRBJ2-7; 7 nucleotides line up with TRBD1. CDR1 is MDHEN and CDR2 is SYDVKM in the germline V gene. With 6 bases clipped from V and 2 bases from J, the junction kept 7 bases outside the gene matches. This CDR3 region has 14 residues. Here the CDR3 DNA reads TGTGCCAGCAGCACTACGACAGGGCCCTACGAGCAGTACGTC. Its protein product is CASSTTTGPYEQYV.

This clonotype was detected many times. The rearrangement joins TRBV6-2 or TRBV6-3 to TRBJ2-3; no firm D call. There are 13 residues in the CDR3. The germline V and J ends were trimmed by 2 bases and 5 bases, with 8 bases remaining between them. CDR1 is MNHEY and CDR2 is SVGEGT in the germline V gene. The CDR3 is CASSYRARDTQYF. In DNA, the CDR3 is TGTGCCAGCAGTTACCGGGCGAGAGATACGCAGTATTTT.

V usage is TRBV7-2 and J usage is TRBJ2-1; 10 bases are a match to TRBD2. The junction had 9 bases not matched to a gene; V was cut back by 3 bases and J by 7 bases. The germline CDR1 and CDR2 sequences are SGHTA and FQGNSA. The CDR3 totals 16 residues. CDR3 coding DNA: TGTGCCAGCAGCTTGAGCGGGGGGGGGTTTGGGAATGAGCAGTTCTTC. Translation: CASSLSGGGFGNEQFF.

The sample holds a few counts of this clonotype. The rearrangement uses TRBV5-1 and TRBJ2-3; 7 nucleotides agree with TRBD2. CDR3 length equals 16 residues. Germline V gene lookup returns CDR1 SGHRS and CDR2 YFSETQ. V was pared by 5 bases and J by 3 bases, with 12 bases of the junction left unmatched. The CDR3 DNA sequence: TGCGCCAGCAGTTCCAAGCGGGGCCCGGGGACAGATACGCAGTATTTT. It specifies CASSSKRGPGTDTQYF.

This clonotype has just a few counts. This rearrangement joins TRBV20-1 to TRBJ2-7, with D possibly TRBD1 on 6 matching bases. Per the germline V gene, CDR1 is DFQATT and CDR2 is SNEGSKA (reference sequence). CDR3 size: 13 residues. V was cut by 6 bases and J by 3 bases, with 15 bases left in between. The CDR3 DNA reads as TGCAGTGCCCCGGACAGCAGGTTCTACGAGCAGTACTTC. Residues: CSAPDSRFYEQYF.

This clonotype was detected a few times. One end of the junction does not line up with germline, which may come from a read error. The V call is TRBV29-1, the J call TRBJ2-3; 8 nucleotides match TRBD2. The CDR3 sequence is 16 residues long. The V gene's germline CDR1 is SQVTM and CDR2 ANQGSEA. The CDR3 loop reads CSVEDLGGVDTDTQYF. For the CDR3, the DNA is TGCAGCGTCGAAGACCTCGGGGGGGTGGACACAGATACGCAGTATTTT.

The J gene is TRBJ1-4, the V gene TRBV7-9, with 10 bases fitting TRBD1. The CDR3 is made up of 13 amino acids. J gave up 7 bases and V 7 bases, and 3 bases lay outside the gene matches. Germline CDR1 SEHNR, CDR2 FQNEAQ (reference sequence). CDR3 in DNA: TGTGCCAGCACGGGACAGGGGTTTGAAAAACTGTTTTTT. Its protein product is CASTGQGFEKLFF.

This chain connects TRBV12-3 or TRBV12-4 to TRBJ2-1, with 15 bases that match TRBD2. The CDR3 is 15 residues long. Trimming cost V 5 bases and J 10 bases; bases outside gene matches: 6. DNA of the CDR3: TGTGCCAGCAGTGGCGGGACTAGCGGGGGGCCCGAGCAGTTCTTC. Its translation is CASSGGTSGGPEQFF.